These T cell receptor beta chains were read from a single sample in a study of T cell responses to AZD1222 COVID-19 vaccine. Profiled with immunoSEQ multiplex PCR; TCRdb holds only in-frame clones, not every one. Of 100,000 to 120,000 clones in the sample, about 95% were seen once. The sample was peripheral blood, taken 28 days after the second AZD1222 dose. These receptors were obtained from an adult who received the AZD1222 COVID-19 vaccine. Both conserved end residues are part of each CDR3. D genes are given only for firm matches. Clone size is given for some rows only: seen once, a few or many times, or a class if the clone is expanded.

v_call: TRBV5-1
clone_size: NA
d_call: NA
j_call: TRBJ1-2
cdr3_aa: CASSLEQGWDGYTF
cdr3_nt: TGCGCCAGCAGCTTGGAACAGGGTTGGGATGGCTACACCTTC

v_call: TRBV18
clone_size: NA
d_call: TRBD2
j_call: TRBJ2-1
cdr3_aa: CASSLGLAGDDEQFF
cdr3_nt: TGTGCCAGCTCACTCGGACTAGCGGGAGATGATGAGCAGTTCTTC

v_call: TRBV19
clone_size: NA
d_call: NA
j_call: TRBJ1-1
cdr3_aa: CASSYIGDTEAFF
cdr3_nt: TGTGCCAGTAGCTATATAGGGGACACTGAAGCTTTCTTT

v_call: TRBV11-2
clone_size: NA
d_call: TRBD2
j_call: TRBJ2-7
cdr3_aa: CASSSGLAGFEQYF
cdr3_nt: TGTGCCAGCAGCTCGGGACTAGCGGGATTCGAGCAGTACTTC

v_call: TRBV19
clone_size: NA
d_call: TRBD1
j_call: TRBJ1-2
cdr3_aa: CASRIDRVVSPRGYTF
cdr3_nt: TGTGCCAGTAGGATCGACAGGGTAGTCTCCCCGCGCGGCTACACCTTC

v_call: TRBV9
clone_size: NA
d_call: NA
j_call: TRBJ1-1
cdr3_aa: CASSAQTTDQTEAFF
cdr3_nt: TGTGCCAGCAGCGCCCAAACAACCGACCAGACTGAAGCTTTCTTT

v_call: TRBV7-8
clone_size: once
d_call: NA
j_call: TRBJ2-2
cdr3_aa: CASSTGGPVRGTGELFF
cdr3_nt: TGTGCCAGCAGCACGGGCGGACCGGTTCGCGGCACCGGGGAGCTGTTTTTT

v_call: TRBV15
clone_size: NA
d_call: TRBD2
j_call: TRBJ2-5
cdr3_aa: CATSSTQLGLAGGGETQYF
cdr3_nt: TGTGCCACCAGCAGTACCCAACTGGGACTAGCGGGAGGTGGAGAGACCCAGTACTTC

v_call: TRBV14
clone_size: NA
d_call: TRBD2
j_call: TRBJ2-7
cdr3_aa: CASNIAGGSYEQYF
cdr3_nt: TGTGCCAGCAATATAGCGGGAGGGAGCTACGAGCAGTACTTC

v_call: TRBV29-1
clone_size: NA
d_call: NA
j_call: TRBJ2-3
cdr3_aa: CSAGLRTDTQYF
cdr3_nt: TGCAGCGCAGGTCTACGCACAGATACGCAGTATTTT

v_call: TRBV6-5
clone_size: NA
d_call: NA
j_call: TRBJ1-4
cdr3_aa: CASSYGEFNEKLFF
cdr3_nt: TGTGCCAGCAGTTACGGGGAATTTAATGAAAAACTGTTTTTT

v_call: TRBV25-1
clone_size: NA
d_call: NA
j_call: TRBJ1-1
cdr3_aa: CASSEEGGIMNTEAFF
cdr3_nt: TGTGCCAGCAGTGAAGAGGGGGGGATTATGAACACTGAAGCTTTCTTT

v_call: TRBV6-1
clone_size: NA
d_call: NA
j_call: TRBJ2-5
cdr3_aa: CASSARPGEVGETQYF
cdr3_nt: TGTGCCAGCAGTGCCCGTCCAGGGGAGGTAGGGGAGACCCAGTACTTC

v_call: TRBV7-9
clone_size: once
d_call: NA
j_call: TRBJ1-1
cdr3_aa: CASSYEGEAFF
cdr3_nt: TGTGCCAGCAGCTACGAGGGGGAAGCTTTCTTT

v_call: TRBV11-3
clone_size: NA
d_call: NA
j_call: TRBJ1-5
cdr3_aa: CASRGQPQHF
cdr3_nt: TGTGCCAGCCGGGGTCAGCCCCAGCATTTT

v_call: TRBV7-9
clone_size: NA
d_call: NA
j_call: TRBJ1-2
cdr3_aa: CASSSTRGNYGYTF
cdr3_nt: TGTGCCAGCAGCTCGACCCGGGGGAACTATGGCTACACCTTC

v_call: TRBV6-5
clone_size: NA
d_call: NA
j_call: TRBJ2-1
cdr3_aa: CASSYSGCLNEQFF
cdr3_nt: TGTGCCAGCAGTTACTCAGGGTGCCTTAATGAGCAGTTCTTC

v_call: TRBV5-1
clone_size: NA
d_call: NA
j_call: TRBJ2-7
cdr3_aa: CASSQLDPRGEQYF
cdr3_nt: TGCGCCAGCAGCCAACTTGATCCAAGGGGCGAGCAGTACTTC

v_call: TRBV7-6
clone_size: NA
d_call: TRBD2
j_call: TRBJ2-1
cdr3_aa: CASSSSGSSSYNEQFF
cdr3_nt: TGTGCCAGCAGCTCTAGCGGGTCAAGCTCCTACAATGAGCAGTTCTTC

v_call: TRBV5-1
clone_size: NA
d_call: TRBD2
j_call: TRBJ2-7
cdr3_aa: CASSLLAGGPDYEQYF
cdr3_nt: TGCGCCAGCAGCTTACTAGCGGGGGGCCCGGACTACGAGCAGTACTTC

v_call: TRBV6-1
clone_size: NA
d_call: TRBD2
j_call: TRBJ2-1
cdr3_aa: CASSEPGGKYNNEQFF
cdr3_nt: TGTGCCAGCAGTGAACCGGGGGGGAAATATAACAATGAGCAGTTCTTC

v_call: TRBV27
clone_size: NA
d_call: NA
j_call: TRBJ1-2
cdr3_aa: CASSPGTLTPGSYTF
cdr3_nt: TGTGCCAGCAGCCCCGGGACGCTAACACCGGGAAGCTACACCTTC

v_call: TRBV10-3
clone_size: NA
d_call: TRBD1
j_call: TRBJ1-6
cdr3_aa: CAISRRDSEPLHF
cdr3_nt: TGTGCCATCAGCAGACGGGACAGTGAACCCCTCCACTTT

v_call: TRBV3-1/TRBV3-2
clone_size: NA
d_call: NA
j_call: TRBJ1-2
cdr3_aa: CASKGLYYGYTF
cdr3_nt: TGTGCCAGCAAGGGGTTGTACTATGGCTACACCTTC

v_call: TRBV9
clone_size: NA
d_call: NA
j_call: TRBJ1-6
cdr3_aa: CASSAGVSPLHF
cdr3_nt: TGTGCCAGCAGCGCAGGGGTTTCACCCCTCCACTTT

v_call: TRBV9
clone_size: NA
d_call: NA
j_call: TRBJ1-3
cdr3_aa: CASSVEGGYTIYF
cdr3_nt: TGTGCCAGCAGCGTAGAGGGGGGCTACACCATATATTTT

v_call: TRBV10-1
clone_size: NA
d_call: NA
j_call: TRBJ1-2
cdr3_aa: CASSGGGNYGYTF
cdr3_nt: TGCGCCAGCAGCGGAGGAGGGAACTATGGCTACACCTTC

v_call: TRBV4-2
clone_size: NA
d_call: NA
j_call: TRBJ1-1
cdr3_aa: CASSQEGSKLSNTEAFF
cdr3_nt: TGTGCCAGCAGCCAAGAGGGCAGCAAACTCTCGAACACTGAAGCTTTCTTT

v_call: TRBV6-5
clone_size: NA
d_call: NA
j_call: TRBJ2-1
cdr3_aa: CASTYDRQLGNEQFF
cdr3_nt: TGTGCCAGCACGTATGACCGTCAACTGGGCAATGAGCAGTTCTTC

v_call: TRBV19
clone_size: NA
d_call: TRBD1
j_call: TRBJ1-5
cdr3_aa: CASSWGQGDYYSNQPQHF
cdr3_nt: TGTGCCAGTAGTTGGGGACAGGGAGACTATTATAGCAATCAGCCCCAGCATTTT

v_call: TRBV6-5
clone_size: NA
d_call: TRBD1
j_call: TRBJ1-3
cdr3_aa: CASRGDRAIYF
cdr3_nt: TGTGCCAGCAGGGGGGACAGGGCCATATATTTT

v_call: TRBV7-2
clone_size: NA
d_call: NA
j_call: TRBJ1-1
cdr3_aa: CASSLVGKEAFF
cdr3_nt: TGTGCCAGCAGCTTAGTCGGAAAAGAAGCTTTCTTT

v_call: TRBV4-1
clone_size: NA
d_call: TRBD1
j_call: TRBJ1-2
cdr3_aa: CASSQDSGTGRKGYTF
cdr3_nt: TGCGCCAGCAGCCAAGATTCTGGGACAGGGCGGAAGGGCTACACCTTC

v_call: TRBV5-1
clone_size: NA
d_call: NA
j_call: TRBJ1-1
cdr3_aa: CASSLGALRTEAFF
cdr3_nt: TGCGCCAGCAGCTTGGGGGCGCTCAGGACTGAAGCTTTCTTT

v_call: TRBV12-3/TRBV12-4
clone_size: NA
d_call: NA
j_call: TRBJ1-2
cdr3_aa: CASSLPGGGYTF
cdr3_nt: TGTGCCAGCAGTCTCCCTGGGGGTGGCTACACCTTC

v_call: TRBV7-8
clone_size: once
d_call: TRBD1
j_call: TRBJ1-5
cdr3_aa: CASSLTGVTSNQPQHF
cdr3_nt: TGTGCCAGCAGCTTGACAGGGGTGACGAGCAATCAGCCCCAGCATTTT

v_call: TRBV7-2
clone_size: NA
d_call: TRBD2
j_call: TRBJ2-7
cdr3_aa: CASSLIAGLPDYEQYF
cdr3_nt: TGTGCCAGCAGCTTGATAGCGGGGCTCCCCGACTACGAGCAGTACTTC

v_call: TRBV6-5
clone_size: NA
d_call: NA
j_call: TRBJ1-2
cdr3_aa: CASSFTGAAGYTF
cdr3_nt: TGTGCCAGCAGCTTTACGGGGGCGGCTGGCTACACCTTC

v_call: TRBV3-1/TRBV3-2
clone_size: NA
d_call: NA
j_call: TRBJ1-2
cdr3_aa: CASSLGTGGPQYGYTF
cdr3_nt: TGTGCCAGCAGCCTCGGTACAGGCGGACCACAGTATGGCTACACCTTC

v_call: TRBV14
clone_size: NA
d_call: NA
j_call: TRBJ2-5
cdr3_aa: CASSQDEGAGLGEETQYF
cdr3_nt: TGTGCCAGCAGCCAAGATGAAGGCGCGGGTCTAGGCGAAGAGACCCAGTACTTC

v_call: TRBV10-1
clone_size: NA
d_call: NA
j_call: TRBJ1-1
cdr3_aa: CASKGSIGSTEAFF
cdr3_nt: TGCGCCAGCAAGGGATCAATTGGGAGCACTGAAGCTTTCTTT

v_call: TRBV5-4
clone_size: NA
d_call: NA
j_call: TRBJ2-7
cdr3_aa: CASSLSYSSEQYF
cdr3_nt: TGTGCCAGCAGCTTATCTTACAGTTCAGAGCAGTACTTC

v_call: TRBV4-1
clone_size: NA
d_call: TRBD1
j_call: TRBJ1-5
cdr3_aa: CASSPTGINQPQHF
cdr3_nt: TGCGCCAGCAGCCCGACAGGGATCAATCAGCCCCAGCATTTT

v_call: TRBV30
clone_size: NA
d_call: TRBD1
j_call: TRBJ2-7
cdr3_aa: CAWRDRNSYEQYF
cdr3_nt: TGTGCCTGGAGGGACAGGAACTCCTACGAGCAGTACTTC

v_call: TRBV7-9
clone_size: NA
d_call: NA
j_call: TRBJ1-1
cdr3_aa: CASSAAGAVPTLNEAFF
cdr3_nt: TGTGCCAGCAGCGCTGCGGGAGCGGTTCCGACATTGAATGAAGCTTTCTTT

v_call: TRBV19
clone_size: NA
d_call: NA
j_call: TRBJ1-2
cdr3_aa: CASSRNYGYTF
cdr3_nt: TGTGCCAGTTCACGTAACTATGGCTACACCTTC

v_call: TRBV5-1
clone_size: NA
d_call: TRBD1
j_call: TRBJ1-2
cdr3_aa: CASSLIAGQGADGYTF
cdr3_nt: TGCGCCAGCAGCTTGATAGCGGGACAGGGGGCCGATGGCTACACCTTC

v_call: TRBV6-5
clone_size: NA
d_call: TRBD1
j_call: TRBJ2-7
cdr3_aa: CASSQRTGVSYEQYF
cdr3_nt: TGTGCCAGCAGCCAGAGGACAGGGGTCTCCTACGAGCAGTACTTC

v_call: TRBV12-3/TRBV12-4
clone_size: NA
d_call: NA
j_call: TRBJ1-1
cdr3_aa: CATVGQNQFEAFF
cdr3_nt: TGTGCCACTGTCGGACAGAATCAGTTTGAAGCTTTCTTT

v_call: TRBV27
clone_size: NA
d_call: NA
j_call: TRBJ1-1
cdr3_aa: CASSLLDRNTEAFF
cdr3_nt: TGTGCCAGCAGTTTATTAGACAGGAACACTGAAGCTTTCTTT

v_call: TRBV15
clone_size: NA
d_call: NA
j_call: TRBJ1-4
cdr3_aa: CATSRGQLNEKLFF
cdr3_nt: TGTGCCACCAGCAGAGGTCAGCTTAATGAAAAACTGTTTTTT

v_call: TRBV5-1
clone_size: NA
d_call: NA
j_call: TRBJ1-4
cdr3_aa: CASSLTGGPEKLFF
cdr3_nt: TGCGCCAGCAGCCTGACGGGGGGGCCTGAAAAACTGTTTTTT

v_call: TRBV5-6
clone_size: NA
d_call: NA
j_call: TRBJ1-5
cdr3_aa: CASSLARGNSNQPQHF
cdr3_nt: TGTGCCAGCAGCTTGGCCAGGGGAAATAGCAATCAGCCCCAGCATTTT

v_call: TRBV5-4
clone_size: NA
d_call: TRBD2
j_call: TRBJ2-5
cdr3_aa: CASSPGLAKETQYF
cdr3_nt: TGTGCCAGCAGCCCGGGACTAGCCAAAGAGACCCAGTACTTC